At least ten counts were recorded for the clone carrying this T cell receptor (beta chain). TCRdb reanalysed the 5' RACE reads using MiXCR and keeps one entry per CDR3 protein. The profile shows roughly 60,000 distinct CDR3 sequences, about 25% of them singletons. The length of the CDR3 is 13 residues. The germline V gene encodes CDR1 MNHEY and CDR2 SVGAGI. The V and J ends lost 6 bases and 2 bases respectively, with 10 bases between them. The sorted Tregs were CD4+CD25+CD127-/low cells. This receptor was identified in a female donor with breast cancer. The chain recombines TRBV6-5 with TRBJ1-2, with D maybe TRBD1 (6 bases). The sequenced sample was tumor-infiltrating Tregs sorted from the breast tumor. The CDR3 nucleotides read TGTGCCAGCAGCGCGGACAGAAACTATGGCTACACCTTC. This encodes CASSADRNYGYTF.